The present entry profiles one T cell receptor (beta chain) with its context. Its antigen remains unknown. The CDR3 has 14 amino acids. V lost 4 bases and J lost 2, with 11 bases in between. Per germline, CDR1 MGHDK and CDR2 SYGVNS. These data come from a study of post-analysis software for immune sequencing data. Study-level results: Multiple sclerosis patients had significantly lower normalized Chao1 diversity than controls. F measure grouped same-batch samples tightly together. Among a handful of TRBV segments more frequent in patients than controls were TRBV5-6, TRBV5-1 and TRBV20-1.

Unique molecular identifiers tagged the TCR beta cDNA libraries. TCRdb recomputed calls from the PCR reads with MiXCR, one row per CDR3 protein. The data show hundreds of thousands of distinct CDR3 sequences, with around 53% seen just once and approximately 4.5% held by the top ten. The chain recombines TRBV25-1 with TRBJ1-2; D is perhaps TRBD1 (6 bases). The TCR sequence derives from a girl aged 10 to 17 with multiple sclerosis. The sequenced material came from blood. CDR3 coding DNA: TGTGCCAGCAGTGTCCAGGGGAGGAACTATGGCTACACCTTC. As protein: CASSVQGRNYGYTF.